This T cell receptor (beta chain) derives from a study of blood T cells in healthy people across ages. This clonotype was counted many times. Sample-barcoded 5' priming and a J-beta primer mix drove a second PCR of 7 to 11 cycles. Sequencing yielded, for each sample, at least 3 million paired-end reads carrying CDR3. TCRdb reprocessed the 5' RACE reads with MiXCR, giving one entry per CDR3 protein. This sample carries around 1,500,000 distinct CDR3 sequences, 28% of them seen once, and the ten largest clones take 7.7%. Each of the donors had roughly 9.4 milliliters of peripheral blood drawn into EDTA-treated Vacutainer tubes. Germline values: CDR1 MNHEY, CDR2 SVGAGI. V lost 6 bases and J 2 bases, leaving 14 bases between the germline ends. The CDR3 consists of 14 residues.

The chain has TRBV6-5 and TRBJ2-7, with D perhaps given as TRBD1 or TRBD2 (6 bases each). What was sequenced was blood. This clonotype originated in a woman between 25 and 40 years old in good health. DNA for the CDR3: TGTGCCAGCAGGGGTAAAGGGGGGCCCTACGAGCAGTACTTC. Translating it yields CASRGKGGPYEQYF.